The rows below give T cell receptor beta chains drawn from one sample of a study of beta chain features in type 1 diabetes. Repertoires were generated with immunoSEQ multiplex PCR, while TCRdb's copy carries only in-frame clones and drops some. This sample has 140,000 to 150,000 clones; over 9.5% occur once, and the top ten carry 1.3%. Source material: naive CD4+ T cells from blood. The source is a man younger than 35 in good health. Both conserved end residues are part of each CDR3. Only part of the rows carry a size: once, few, many, or a class if the clone is expanded.

CDR3 protein: CASSLDGTGGIGHTQPQHF
CDR3 length: 19
V gene: TRBV7-2
J gene: TRBJ1-5
clone size: few

CDR3 protein: CASTIGGVDQPQHF
CDR3 length: 14
V gene: TRBV6-6
J gene: TRBJ1-5
clone size: .

CDR3 protein: CASSLALGLAGGNTGELFF
CDR3 length: 19
V gene: TRBV7-9
J gene: TRBJ2-2
clone size: .

CDR3 protein: CASRAGGGKADTQYF
CDR3 length: 15
V gene: TRBV7-3
J gene: TRBJ2-3
clone size: .

CDR3 protein: CASSPTGTSSGANVLTF
CDR3 length: 17
V gene: TRBV7-2
J gene: TRBJ2-6
clone size: many

CDR3 protein: CASSLSEVEELFF
CDR3 length: 13
V gene: TRBV5-1
J gene: TRBJ2-2
clone size: few

CDR3 protein: CASSPGLSNQPQHF
CDR3 length: 14
V gene: TRBV18
J gene: TRBJ1-5
clone size: .

CDR3 protein: CASSHDTGRPNYGYTF
CDR3 length: 16
V gene: TRBV14
J gene: TRBJ1-2
clone size: .

CDR3 protein: CASSSVGTFTDTQYF
CDR3 length: 15
V gene: TRBV7-2
J gene: TRBJ2-3
clone size: few

CDR3 protein: CAWSVQGGYTF
CDR3 length: 11
V gene: TRBV30
J gene: TRBJ1-2
clone size: .

CDR3 protein: CAISEPQGQKLFF
CDR3 length: 13
V gene: TRBV10-3
J gene: TRBJ1-4
clone size: many

CDR3 protein: CASSVTGTTNQPQHF
CDR3 length: 15
V gene: TRBV9
J gene: TRBJ1-5
clone size: .

CDR3 protein: CASSRGGLSSYEQYF
CDR3 length: 15
V gene: TRBV27
J gene: TRBJ2-7
clone size: few

CDR3 protein: CASSEWRVGYTF
CDR3 length: 12
V gene: TRBV2
J gene: TRBJ1-2
clone size: few

CDR3 protein: CASSYRGRTEQYF
CDR3 length: 13
V gene: TRBV6-5
J gene: TRBJ2-7
clone size: .

CDR3 protein: CASSQGQGVNYEQYF
CDR3 length: 15
V gene: TRBV5-4
J gene: TRBJ2-7
clone size: .

CDR3 protein: CASSMGQPYGYTF
CDR3 length: 13
V gene: TRBV19
J gene: TRBJ1-2
clone size: .

CDR3 protein: CASSRTVDSYEQYF
CDR3 length: 14
V gene: TRBV7-2
J gene: TRBJ2-7
clone size: few

CDR3 protein: CASQSGNTIYF
CDR3 length: 11
V gene: TRBV6-6
J gene: TRBJ1-3
clone size: .

CDR3 protein: CASRSGGVFTDTQYF
CDR3 length: 15
V gene: TRBV5-1
J gene: TRBJ2-3
clone size: .

CDR3 protein: CASSLGAAVYEQYF
CDR3 length: 14
V gene: TRBV7-2
J gene: TRBJ2-7
clone size: few

CDR3 protein: CASRFSSGVSYEQYF
CDR3 length: 15
V gene: TRBV5-1
J gene: .
clone size: .

CDR3 protein: CASRDASGGANEQFF
CDR3 length: 15
V gene: TRBV2
J gene: TRBJ2-1
clone size: few

CDR3 protein: CASSSDRGQANYGYTF
CDR3 length: 16
V gene: TRBV18
J gene: TRBJ1-2
clone size: few

CDR3 protein: CAIKDTGNTEAFF
CDR3 length: 13
V gene: TRBV10-3
J gene: TRBJ1-1
clone size: few

CDR3 protein: CASSGYQTGNNEQFF
CDR3 length: 15
V gene: TRBV6-1
J gene: TRBJ2-1
clone size: few

CDR3 protein: CASSMGQGGETQYF
CDR3 length: 14
V gene: TRBV5-6
J gene: TRBJ2-5
clone size: few

CDR3 protein: CASTQQGKGNQPQHF
CDR3 length: 15
V gene: TRBV19
J gene: TRBJ1-5
clone size: .

CDR3 protein: CASSPRTGVITGELFF
CDR3 length: 16
V gene: TRBV18
J gene: TRBJ2-2
clone size: .

CDR3 protein: CASSLWDRSTWGNEKLFF
CDR3 length: 18
V gene: TRBV28
J gene: TRBJ1-4
clone size: .

CDR3 protein: CASSISDRGAYEQYF
CDR3 length: 15
V gene: TRBV19
J gene: TRBJ2-7
clone size: few

CDR3 protein: CASSSVPTSNQPQHF
CDR3 length: 15
V gene: TRBV6-5
J gene: TRBJ1-5
clone size: .

CDR3 protein: CASSPIIRQHEQFF
CDR3 length: 14
V gene: TRBV23-1
J gene: TRBJ2-1
clone size: many

CDR3 protein: CASSPNRDFTNTIYF
CDR3 length: 15
V gene: TRBV18
J gene: TRBJ1-3
clone size: few

CDR3 protein: CASSPSTSAYEQYF
CDR3 length: 14
V gene: TRBV5-5
J gene: TRBJ2-7
clone size: .

CDR3 protein: CASSVTGSGAGELFF
CDR3 length: 15
V gene: TRBV7-2
J gene: TRBJ2-2
clone size: few

CDR3 protein: CASSLYRGQGAGNQPQHF
CDR3 length: 18
V gene: TRBV27
J gene: TRBJ1-5
clone size: .

CDR3 protein: CASTITSGSPLHF
CDR3 length: 13
V gene: TRBV5-5
J gene: TRBJ1-6
clone size: .

CDR3 protein: CASSLALAGGYNTQYF
CDR3 length: 16
V gene: TRBV28
J gene: TRBJ2-3
clone size: few

CDR3 protein: CASSRTPGTGGVTDTQYF
CDR3 length: 18
V gene: TRBV4-3
J gene: TRBJ2-3
clone size: few

CDR3 protein: CASRFSSGGARETQYF
CDR3 length: 16
V gene: TRBV5-5
J gene: TRBJ2-5
clone size: few

CDR3 protein: CASSAHRGIEKLFF
CDR3 length: 14
V gene: TRBV9
J gene: TRBJ1-4
clone size: once

CDR3 protein: CASSNGQSSYEQYF
CDR3 length: 14
V gene: TRBV5-1
J gene: TRBJ2-7
clone size: .

CDR3 protein: CASSPPTGHLRGTDTQYF
CDR3 length: 18
V gene: TRBV18
J gene: TRBJ2-3
clone size: few

CDR3 protein: CASSPPGLAGGLNEQYF
CDR3 length: 17
V gene: TRBV7-2
J gene: TRBJ2-7
clone size: .

CDR3 protein: CASSFQGSQETQYF
CDR3 length: 14
V gene: TRBV11-2
J gene: TRBJ2-5
clone size: .

CDR3 protein: CASAGDSYGYTF
CDR3 length: 12
V gene: TRBV28
J gene: TRBJ1-2
clone size: many

CDR3 protein: CASKSQDYTYGELFF
CDR3 length: 15
V gene: TRBV19
J gene: TRBJ2-2
clone size: few

CDR3 protein: CASSLTFGSTDTQYF
CDR3 length: 15
V gene: TRBV27
J gene: TRBJ2-3
clone size: .

CDR3 protein: CASSAGTSGGLYNEQFF
CDR3 length: 17
V gene: TRBV9
J gene: TRBJ2-1
clone size: .

CDR3 protein: CASSPSEDRVRYGYTF
CDR3 length: 16
V gene: TRBV7-2
J gene: TRBJ1-2
clone size: few

CDR3 protein: CVSSLDGLQGPLAETQYF
CDR3 length: 18
V gene: TRBV5-1
J gene: TRBJ2-5
clone size: .

CDR3 protein: CASSQDSSSPYEQYF
CDR3 length: 15
V gene: TRBV4-2
J gene: TRBJ2-7
clone size: few

CDR3 protein: CASSLAGGLYNEQFF
CDR3 length: 15
V gene: TRBV7-3
J gene: TRBJ2-1
clone size: few

CDR3 protein: CSPYSYEQYF
CDR3 length: 10
V gene: TRBV20-1
J gene: TRBJ2-7
clone size: few

CDR3 protein: CASSYSGADTDTQYF
CDR3 length: 15
V gene: TRBV6-5
J gene: TRBJ2-3
clone size: .

CDR3 protein: CATRQGMFYEQYF
CDR3 length: 13
V gene: TRBV19
J gene: TRBJ2-7
clone size: few

CDR3 protein: CASSPTEIHSPQHF
CDR3 length: 14
V gene: TRBV7-9
J gene: TRBJ1-5
clone size: .

CDR3 protein: CASSSTTGDNEQFF
CDR3 length: 14
V gene: TRBV18
J gene: TRBJ2-1
clone size: .

CDR3 protein: CASSFEGTQYF
CDR3 length: 11
V gene: TRBV5-1
J gene: TRBJ2-3
clone size: .